This T cell receptor beta chain is from a study of cytomegalovirus exposure and HLA in healthy donors. V was trimmed by 3 bases and J by 6 bases, leaving 12 bases between them. Germline CDR1 SNHLY, CDR2 FYNNEI. This CDR3 is built from 14 residues. This clone was seen a few times. The antigen is undetermined. PCR used 60 Vbeta primers and 13 Jbeta primers. TCRdb's copy holds only in-frame clones and misses some; the assay was immunoSEQ multiplex PCR. The data contain roughly 100,000 clones, nearly 80% of them singletons. Findings and limits, study-wide: Per published accounts, TCR beta sequences correctly predicted the HLA-A and HLA-B alleles of most subjects.

Sequenced sample: PBMCs. This sequence joins TRBV2 and TRBJ2-1; the D gene is possibly TRBD1 (6 bases). This clonotype was obtained from a man in his 60s in good health and CMV-seropositive. CDR3 sequence (DNA): TGTGCCAGCAGTGAGGACAGCTCATCCAATGAGCAGTTCTTC. Residues: CASSEDSSSNEQFF. The complete variable domain, with remaining parts taken from reference TRBV2 and TRBJ2-1, reads EPEVTQTPSHQVTQMGQEVILRCVPISNHLYFYWYRQILGQKVEFLVSFYNNEISEKSEIFDDQFSVERPDGSNFTLKIRSTKLEDSAMYFCASSEDSSSNEQFFGPGTRLTVL.